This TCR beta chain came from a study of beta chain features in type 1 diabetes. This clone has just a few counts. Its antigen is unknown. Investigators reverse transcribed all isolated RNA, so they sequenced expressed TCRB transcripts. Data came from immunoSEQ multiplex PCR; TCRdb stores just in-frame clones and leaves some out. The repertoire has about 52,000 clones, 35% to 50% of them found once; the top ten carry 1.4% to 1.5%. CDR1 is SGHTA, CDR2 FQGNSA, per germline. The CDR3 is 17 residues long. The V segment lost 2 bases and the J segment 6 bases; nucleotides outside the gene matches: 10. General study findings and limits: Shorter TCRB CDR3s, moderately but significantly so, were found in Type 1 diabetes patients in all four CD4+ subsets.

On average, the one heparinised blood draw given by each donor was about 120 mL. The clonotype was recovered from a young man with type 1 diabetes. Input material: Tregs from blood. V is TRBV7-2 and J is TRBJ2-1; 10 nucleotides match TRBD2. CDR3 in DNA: TGTGCCAGCAGCTTATCTCTAGCGGGAGATGGCCCCAATGAGCAGTTCTTC. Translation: CASSLSLAGDGPNEQFF.